This TCR beta chain emerged from a study of OX40 agonist ivuxolimab in advanced cancers. Across the study: Patients were dosed with the agonistic anti-OX40 (CD134) antibody ivuxolimab. A male proportion of more than 75% was recorded, with mean age about 54 years and range roughly 23 to 85.

Sequencing was performed with immunoSEQ multiplex PCR; in TCRdb, only in-frame clones are kept and a portion is missing. The data show tens of thousands of clones, 80% to 85% seen once. Study observations and caveats: It was not determined which antigens were specifically recognized by the peripheral T cells that had undergone clonal expansion. Clonal expansion was seen in CD4+ and CD8+ blood T cells by week 6 at 0.1 to 3.0 mg/kg.

This clone has only one observation. Its specificity is unknown. This TCR was sampled from an adult with an advanced solid tumor such as melanoma, head and neck, liver or kidney cancer. The source was CD4+ or CD8+ T cells sorted from blood, collected in a trial of the OX40 agonist ivuxolimab.

CDR3 in amino acids: CASNPDRGSTGELFF. CDR3 DNA sequence: TGTGCCAGTAATCCGGACAGGGGAAGCACCGGGGAGCTGTTTTTT. The chain carries TRBV19 and TRBJ2-2; 9 nucleotides match TRBD1. The CDR3 is 15 amino acids. Trimming cost V 7 bases and J 4 bases; bases outside gene matches: 7. The germline V gene encodes CDR1 LNHDA and CDR2 SQIVND (reference sequence). Looking up the rest from reference TRBV19 and TRBJ2-2 gives the full variable domain: DGGITQSPKYLFRKEGQNVTLSCEQNLNHDAMYWYRQDPGQGLRLIYYSQIVNDFQKGDIAEGYSVSREKKESFPLTVTSAQKNPTAFYLCASNPDRGSTGELFFGEGSRLTVL.